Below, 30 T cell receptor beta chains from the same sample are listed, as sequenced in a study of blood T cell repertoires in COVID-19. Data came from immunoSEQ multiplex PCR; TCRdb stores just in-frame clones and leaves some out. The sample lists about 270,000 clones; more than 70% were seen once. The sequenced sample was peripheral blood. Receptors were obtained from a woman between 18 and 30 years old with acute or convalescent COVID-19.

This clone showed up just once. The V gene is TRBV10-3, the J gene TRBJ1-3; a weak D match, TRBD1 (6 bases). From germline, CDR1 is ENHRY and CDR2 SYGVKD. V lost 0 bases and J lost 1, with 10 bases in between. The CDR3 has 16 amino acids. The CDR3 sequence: CAISESTGWSGNTIYF. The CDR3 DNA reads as TGTGCCATCAGTGAGTCTACAGGGTGGTCTGGAAACACCATATATTTT.

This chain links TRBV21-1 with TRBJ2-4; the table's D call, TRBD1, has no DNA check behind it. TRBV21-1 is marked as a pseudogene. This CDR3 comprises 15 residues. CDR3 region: CASSARGTGKNIQYF. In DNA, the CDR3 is TGTGCCAGCAGCGCACGAGGGACAGGGAAAAACATTCAGTACTTC.

The CDR3 nucleotides read TGTGCCAGCAGTGACCCCTCTAGCGGGAAACGGGGCACAGATACGCAGTATTTT. It encodes CASSDPSSGKRGTDTQYF. The chain is built from TRBV6-2 or TRBV6-3 and TRBJ2-3; 9 positions agree with TRBD2. The V segment lost 5 bases and the J segment 1 base; nucleotides outside the gene matches: 13. The CDR3 is 18 amino acids. CDR1 is MNHEY, CDR2 SVGEGT, per germline.

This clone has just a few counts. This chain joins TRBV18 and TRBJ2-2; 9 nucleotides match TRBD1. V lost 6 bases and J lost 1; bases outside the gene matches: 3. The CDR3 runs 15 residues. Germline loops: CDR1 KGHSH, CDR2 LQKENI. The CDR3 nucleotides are TGTGCCAGCTCCCTGGGACAGGGGAACACCGGGGAGCTGTTTTTT. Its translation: CASSLGQGNTGELFF.

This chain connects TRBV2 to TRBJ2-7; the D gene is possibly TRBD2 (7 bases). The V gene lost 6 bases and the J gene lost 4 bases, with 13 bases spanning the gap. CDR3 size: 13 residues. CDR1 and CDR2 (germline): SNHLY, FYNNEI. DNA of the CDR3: TGTGCCAGCAGGTGGGAGGGGGGGTACGAGCAGTACTTC. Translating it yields CASRWEGGYEQYF.

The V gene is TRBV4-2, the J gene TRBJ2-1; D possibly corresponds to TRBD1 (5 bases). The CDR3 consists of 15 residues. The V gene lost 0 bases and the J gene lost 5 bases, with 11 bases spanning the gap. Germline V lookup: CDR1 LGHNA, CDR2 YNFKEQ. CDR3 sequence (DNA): TGTGCCAGCAGCCAAGAAGCGAGCAGGGACAATGAGCAGTTCTTC. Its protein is CASSQEASRDNEQFF.

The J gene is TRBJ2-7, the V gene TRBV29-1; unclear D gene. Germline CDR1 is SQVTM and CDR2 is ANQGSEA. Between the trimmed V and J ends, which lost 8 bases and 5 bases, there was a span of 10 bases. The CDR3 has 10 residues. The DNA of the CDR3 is TGCAGCTCCCGTTATAACGAGCAGTACTTC. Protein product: CSSRYNEQYF.

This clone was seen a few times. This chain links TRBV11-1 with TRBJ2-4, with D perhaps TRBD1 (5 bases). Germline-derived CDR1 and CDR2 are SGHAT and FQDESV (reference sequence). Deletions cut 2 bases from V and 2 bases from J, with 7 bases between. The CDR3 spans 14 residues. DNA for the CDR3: TGTGCCAGCAGCTTATGGGGCCCCAAAAACATTCAGTACTTC. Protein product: CASSLWGPKNIQYF.

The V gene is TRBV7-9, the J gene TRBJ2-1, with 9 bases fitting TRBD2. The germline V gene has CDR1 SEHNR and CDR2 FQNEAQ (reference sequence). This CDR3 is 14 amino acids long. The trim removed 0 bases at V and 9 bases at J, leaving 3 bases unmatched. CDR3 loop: CASSLAVTSGEQFF. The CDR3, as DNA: TGTGCCAGCAGCTTAGCGGTGACTAGCGGTGAGCAGTTCTTC.

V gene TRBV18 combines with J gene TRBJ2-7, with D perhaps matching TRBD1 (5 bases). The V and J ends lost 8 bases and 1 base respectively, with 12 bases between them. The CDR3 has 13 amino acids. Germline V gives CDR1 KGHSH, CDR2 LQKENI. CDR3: CASRQGISYEQYF. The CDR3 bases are TGTGCCAGCCGTCAGGGTATTTCCTACGAGCAGTACTTC. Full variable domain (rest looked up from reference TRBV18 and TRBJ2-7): NAGVMQNPRHLVRRRGQEARLRCSPMKGHSHVYWYRQLPEEGLKFMVYLQKENIIDESGMPKERFSAEFPKEGPSILRIQQVVRGDSAAYFCASRQGISYEQYFGPGTRLTVT.

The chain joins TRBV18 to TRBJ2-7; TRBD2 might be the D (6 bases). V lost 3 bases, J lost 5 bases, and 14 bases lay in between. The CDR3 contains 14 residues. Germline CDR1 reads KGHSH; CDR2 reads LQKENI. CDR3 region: CASSPGSGVDEQYF. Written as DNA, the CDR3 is TGTGCCAGCTCACCCGGATCGGGGGTCGACGAGCAGTACTTC.

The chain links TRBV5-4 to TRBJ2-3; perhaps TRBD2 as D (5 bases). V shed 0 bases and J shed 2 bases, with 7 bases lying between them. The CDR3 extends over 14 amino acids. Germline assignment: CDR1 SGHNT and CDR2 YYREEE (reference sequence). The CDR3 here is CASSLGGITDTQYF. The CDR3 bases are TGTGCCAGCAGCTTGGGAGGGATCACAGATACGCAGTATTTT.

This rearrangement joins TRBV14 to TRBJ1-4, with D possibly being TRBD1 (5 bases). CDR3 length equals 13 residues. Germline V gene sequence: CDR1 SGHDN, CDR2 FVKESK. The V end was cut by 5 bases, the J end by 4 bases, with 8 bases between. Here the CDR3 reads CASSKGLNEKLFF. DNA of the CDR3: TGTGCCAGCAGCAAGGGACTTAATGAAAAACTGTTTTTT.

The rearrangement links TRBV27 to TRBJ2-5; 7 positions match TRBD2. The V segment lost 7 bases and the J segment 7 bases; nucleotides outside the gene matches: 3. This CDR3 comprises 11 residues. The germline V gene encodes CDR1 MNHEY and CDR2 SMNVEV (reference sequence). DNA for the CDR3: TGTGCCAGCATGCAGCGGGGGACCCAGTACTTC. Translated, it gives CASMQRGTQYF.

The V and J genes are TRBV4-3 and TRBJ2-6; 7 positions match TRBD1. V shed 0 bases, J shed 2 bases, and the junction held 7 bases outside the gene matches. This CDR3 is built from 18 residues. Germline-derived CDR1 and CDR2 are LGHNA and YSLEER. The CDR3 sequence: CASSQEPIQGAGANVLTF. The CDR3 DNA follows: TGCGCCAGCAGCCAAGAGCCGATCCAGGGGGCTGGGGCCAACGTCCTGACTTTC.

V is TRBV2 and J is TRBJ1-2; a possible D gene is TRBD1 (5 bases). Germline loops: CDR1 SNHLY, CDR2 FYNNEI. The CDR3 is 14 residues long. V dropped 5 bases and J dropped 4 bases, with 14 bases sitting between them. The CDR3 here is CASSPGGGTYGYTF. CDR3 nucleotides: TGTGCCAGCAGTCCCGGGGGGGGAACCTATGGCTACACCTTC.

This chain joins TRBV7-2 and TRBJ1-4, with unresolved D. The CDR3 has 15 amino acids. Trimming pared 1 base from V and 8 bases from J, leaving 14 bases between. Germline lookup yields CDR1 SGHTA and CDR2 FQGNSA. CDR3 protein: CASSLDRSAFEKLFF. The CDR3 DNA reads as TGTGCCAGCAGCTTAGACAGATCCGCGTTCGAAAAACTGTTTTTT.

This CDR3 is CASSPLQGAVYGYTF. DNA of the CDR3: TGTGCCAGCAGCCCACTACAGGGGGCGGTTTATGGCTACACCTTC. The chain carries TRBV7-3 and TRBJ1-2; 9 nucleotides align to TRBD1. CDR1 SGHTA and CDR2 FQGTGA come from the germline V gene. CDR3 length equals 15 residues. V lost 5 bases, J lost 5 bases, and 9 bases stayed unmatched. Combining the CDR3 with reference TRBV7-3 and TRBJ1-2 gives the whole variable domain GAGVSQTPSNKVTEKGKYVELRCDPISGHTALYWYRQSLGQGPEFLIYFQGTGAADDSGLPNDRFFAVRPEGSVSTLKIQRTERGDSAVYLCASSPLQGAVYGYTFGSGTRLTVV.

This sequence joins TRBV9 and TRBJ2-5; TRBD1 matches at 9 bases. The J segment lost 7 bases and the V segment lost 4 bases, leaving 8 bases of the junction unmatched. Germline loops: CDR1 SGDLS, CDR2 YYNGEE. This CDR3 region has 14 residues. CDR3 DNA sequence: TGTGCCAGCAGCTCCAGCGTGGGACAGGGGACCCAGTACTTC. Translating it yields CASSSSVGQGTQYF.

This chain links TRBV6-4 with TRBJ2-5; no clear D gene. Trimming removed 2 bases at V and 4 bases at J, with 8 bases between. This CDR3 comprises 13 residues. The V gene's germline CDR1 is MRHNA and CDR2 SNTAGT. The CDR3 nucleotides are TGTGCCAGCAGTGACACCCCCGGAGAGACCCAGTACTTC. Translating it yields CASSDTPGETQYF.

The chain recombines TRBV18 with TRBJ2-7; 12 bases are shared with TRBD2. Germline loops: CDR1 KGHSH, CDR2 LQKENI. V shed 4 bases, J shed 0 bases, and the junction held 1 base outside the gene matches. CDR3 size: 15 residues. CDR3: CASSRLAGASYEQYF. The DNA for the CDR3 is TGTGCCAGCTCACGACTAGCGGGAGCCTCCTACGAGCAGTACTTC.

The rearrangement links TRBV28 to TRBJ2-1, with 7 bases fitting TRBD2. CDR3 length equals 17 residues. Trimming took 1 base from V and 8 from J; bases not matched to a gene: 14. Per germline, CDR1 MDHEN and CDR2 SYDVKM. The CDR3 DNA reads TGTGCCAGCAGTTTATTCATGGCGGGAGCAATCTCCGATGAGCAGTTCTTC. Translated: CASSLFMAGAISDEQFF.

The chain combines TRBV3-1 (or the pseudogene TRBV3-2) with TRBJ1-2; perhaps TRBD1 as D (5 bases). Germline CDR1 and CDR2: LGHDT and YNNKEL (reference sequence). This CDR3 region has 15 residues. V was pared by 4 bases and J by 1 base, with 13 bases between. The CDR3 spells CASSLGGWGNYGYTF. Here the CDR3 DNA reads TGTGCCAGCAGCCTTGGGGGGTGGGGTAACTATGGCTACACCTTC.

The CDR3 DNA reads as TGTGCCAGCAGCTTACAGAGACAGGGGTTGACCAAAAACATTCAGTACTTC. Residues: CASSLQRQGLTKNIQYF. The J gene is TRBJ2-4, the V gene TRBV11-2; 8 positions agree with TRBD1. Germline V gene sequence: CDR1 SGHAT, CDR2 FQNNGV. Unmatched junction bases numbered 8, after V lost 2 bases and J lost 2 bases. The CDR3 length is 17 residues.

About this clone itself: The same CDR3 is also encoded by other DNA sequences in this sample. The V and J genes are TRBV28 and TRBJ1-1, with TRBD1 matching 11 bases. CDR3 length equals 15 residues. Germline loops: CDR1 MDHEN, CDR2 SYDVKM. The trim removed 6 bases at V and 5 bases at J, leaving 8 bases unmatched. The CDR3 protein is CASSSPGQGGTEAFF. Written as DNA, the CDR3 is TGTGCCAGCAGCTCACCGGGACAGGGGGGGACTGAAGCTTTCTTT.

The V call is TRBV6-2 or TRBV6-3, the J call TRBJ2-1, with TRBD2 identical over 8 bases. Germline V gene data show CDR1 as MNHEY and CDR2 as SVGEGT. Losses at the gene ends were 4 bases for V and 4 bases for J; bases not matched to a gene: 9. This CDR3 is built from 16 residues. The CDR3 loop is CASSSEGVAGYNEQFF. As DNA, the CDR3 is TGTGCCAGCAGTTCCGAGGGAGTAGCGGGGTACAATGAGCAGTTCTTC.

The CDR3 bases are TGCGCCAGCAGCGGGACAGTTCAAGAGACCCAGTACTTC. This codes for CASSGTVQETQYF. This chain joins TRBV5-1 and TRBJ2-5; 7 positions match TRBD1. V was pared by 4 bases and J by 2 bases, with 2 bases of the junction left unmatched. Germline loops: CDR1 SGHRS, CDR2 YFSETQ. This CDR3 has 13 amino acids.

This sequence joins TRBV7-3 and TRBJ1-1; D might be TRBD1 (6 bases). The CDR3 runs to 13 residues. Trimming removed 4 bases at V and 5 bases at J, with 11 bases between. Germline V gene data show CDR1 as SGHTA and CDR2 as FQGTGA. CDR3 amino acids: CASSYTGFTEAFF. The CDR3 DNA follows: TGTGCCAGCAGCTATACAGGGTTTACTGAAGCTTTCTTT.

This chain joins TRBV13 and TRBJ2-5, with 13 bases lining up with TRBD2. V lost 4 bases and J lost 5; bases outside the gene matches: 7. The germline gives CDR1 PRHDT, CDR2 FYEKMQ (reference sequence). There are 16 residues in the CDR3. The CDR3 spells CASSSGLAGAGETQYF. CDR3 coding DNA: TGTGCCAGCAGCTCAGGACTAGCGGGAGCGGGTGAGACCCAGTACTTC.

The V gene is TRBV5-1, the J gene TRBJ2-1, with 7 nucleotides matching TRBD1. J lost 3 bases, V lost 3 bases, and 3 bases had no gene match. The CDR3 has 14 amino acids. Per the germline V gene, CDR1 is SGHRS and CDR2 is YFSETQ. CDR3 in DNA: TGCGCCAGCAGCTCGGGGACAGACTACAATGAGCAGTTCTTC. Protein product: CASSSGTDYNEQFF.